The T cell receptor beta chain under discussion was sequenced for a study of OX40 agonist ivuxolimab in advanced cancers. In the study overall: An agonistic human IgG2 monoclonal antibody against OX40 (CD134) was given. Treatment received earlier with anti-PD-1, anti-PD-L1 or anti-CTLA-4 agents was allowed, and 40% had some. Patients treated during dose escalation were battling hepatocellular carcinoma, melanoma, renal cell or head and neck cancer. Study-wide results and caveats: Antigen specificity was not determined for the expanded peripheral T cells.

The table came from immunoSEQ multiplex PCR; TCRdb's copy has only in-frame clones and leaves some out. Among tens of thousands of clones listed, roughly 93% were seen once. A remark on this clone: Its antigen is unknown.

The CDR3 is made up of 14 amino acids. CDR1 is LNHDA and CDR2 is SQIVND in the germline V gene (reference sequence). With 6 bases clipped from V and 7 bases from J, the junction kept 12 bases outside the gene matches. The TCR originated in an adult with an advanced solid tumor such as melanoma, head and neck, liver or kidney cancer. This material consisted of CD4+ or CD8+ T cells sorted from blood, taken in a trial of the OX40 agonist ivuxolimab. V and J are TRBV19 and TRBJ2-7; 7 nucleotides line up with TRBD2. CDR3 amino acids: CASRPGAGAGEQYF. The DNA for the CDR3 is TGTGCCAGTAGGCCCGGGGCGGGAGCAGGGGAGCAGTACTTC.